This section outlines one TCR beta chain sequence together with its context. These data belong to a study of blood T cell repertoires in COVID-19. Study-level information: Donors in the United States, Italy and Spain gave samples during acute or convalescent COVID-19.

Original handling: Estimates of nucleated cell counts were drawn from the amplification of reference gene primers. Measured with immunoSEQ multiplex PCR; TCRdb has only the in-frame clones, and not every one. V and J calls and clone size are as listed in that table; D and trimming were resolved from the DNA. The sample has 250,000 to 350,000 clones, 89% seen once. Residents of approximately 25 US areas, aged about 18 to 95 years, made up the participants. During the 2 weeks before they entered the study, exposed participants had met someone with a PCR-confirmed or clinician-diagnosed COVID-19 case. This CDR3 has 13 amino acids. Germline V gives CDR1 ENHRY, CDR2 SYGVKD. The ends were cut back, 6 bases at V and 4 bases at J, with 9 bases in the middle.

Sequencing input: PBMCs or T cells enriched from blood (not recorded which). This receptor was taken from a woman aged 50 to 60 who had been exposed to COVID-19. The rearrangement links TRBV10-3 to TRBJ2-2; D remains unclear. The CDR3: CAISPGSTGELFF. In DNA form, the CDR3 reads TGTGCCATCAGCCCCGGTTCCACCGGGGAGCTGTTTTTT.